The clone carrying this T cell receptor (beta chain) was seen more than once but under ten times. The antigen is not known. In alopecia areata patients, both lesional scalp punch biopsies and peripheral blood were collected. J gave up 3 bases and V 6 bases, and 10 bases lay outside the gene matches. The CDR3 has 15 amino acids. Germline V lookup: CDR1 PRHDT, CDR2 FYEKMQ (reference sequence). The record originates from a study of CD8+ T cells in alopecia areata. Study overall: Twice daily, treated patients received 5 to 10 mg of oral tofacitinib. Broader study findings: Whereas mice showed it more clearly, TCR sharing across patients was murkier, possibly because of HLA.

TCR sequencing used cDNA made by reverse transcription of extracted RNA. Using immunoSEQ multiplex PCR, the repertoire was profiled, and TCRdb retains in-frame clones only, with some absent. The table records 150,000 or so clones, roughly 70% of them present only once. The sample was CD8+ T cells sorted from blood, taken at week 0. The chain recombines TRBV13 with TRBJ2-5; 7 positions match TRBD1. The TCR comes from a human donor with alopecia areata. The CDR3 protein is CASRRGRVEKETQYF. The CDR3 DNA reads TGTGCCAGCAGAAGGGGGCGAGTGGAGAAAGAGACCCAGTACTTC.